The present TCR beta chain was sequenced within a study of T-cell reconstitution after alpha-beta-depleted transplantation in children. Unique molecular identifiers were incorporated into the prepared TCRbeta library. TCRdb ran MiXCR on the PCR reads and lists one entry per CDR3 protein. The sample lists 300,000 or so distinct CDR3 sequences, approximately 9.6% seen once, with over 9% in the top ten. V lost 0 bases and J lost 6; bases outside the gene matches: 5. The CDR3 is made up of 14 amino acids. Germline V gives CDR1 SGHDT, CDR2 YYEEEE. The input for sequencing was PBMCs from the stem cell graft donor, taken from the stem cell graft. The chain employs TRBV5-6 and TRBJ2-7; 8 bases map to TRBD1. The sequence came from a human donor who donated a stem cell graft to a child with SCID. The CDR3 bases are TGTGCCAGCAGCTTGGTTCCAACAGGGGGCGAGCAGTACTTC. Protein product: CASSLVPTGGEQYF.